This T cell receptor (beta chain) is from a study of T cells in Graves' hyperthyroidism and ophthalmopathy. Used for diagnoses were clinical symptoms, serum thyroxine and TRAb, thyroid ultrasound and orbital computed tomography. TCR beta CDR3 regions were amplified from RNA transcripts. The primer set for the first-round RT-PCR of the TCR CDR3 was HTBI. TCRdb re-derived calls from the multiplex PCR reads in MiXCR, one entry per CDR3 protein. The table includes 530,000 or so distinct CDR3 sequences, roughly 15% detected once. Study findings and constraints: Appearing also in blood were most of the thyroid clonotypes expanded above 0.001. The model identified upcoming ophthalmopathy a median approximately six months ahead of onset. A 13 V-J model separated ophthalmopathy from stable hyperthyroidism.

This clonotype was seen repeatedly, ten times or more. The antigen is undetermined. V lost 6 bases and J 0 bases, leaving 5 bases between the germline ends. Germline V gives CDR1 MNHEY, CDR2 SVGEGT. The CDR3 runs to 12 residues. The TCR sequence derives from a woman under 30 with Graves' ophthalmopathy. What was sequenced was blood. V usage is TRBV6-2 or TRBV6-3 and J usage is TRBJ1-1, with unresolved D. CDR3 protein: CASRTLNTEAFF. In DNA, the CDR3 is TGTGCCAGCAGGACATTGAACACTGAAGCTTTCTTT.